Sequencing of this TCR beta chain was carried out in a study of blood T cell repertoires in COVID-19. About the research overall: Acute-phase and convalescent COVID-19 samples originated in the United States, Italy and Spain. PBMCs, B-cell-depleted T cells, or T cells provided the cDNA or gDNA that made up the material.

Authors' methods: How many nucleated cells were present was estimated from reference gene primer amplification. The repertoire was sequenced with immunoSEQ multiplex PCR; TCRdb's copy has only in-frame clones and lacks some. V and J calls and clone size are those listed in that table; D and trimming were worked out from the DNA. The repertoire consists of more than 100,000 clones, with around 84% occurring once and the leading ten covering approximately 18%. Germline V CDR1 and CDR2: SEHNR, FQNEAQ (reference sequence). Trimming pared 5 bases from V and 1 base from J, leaving 17 bases between. This CDR3 is built from 16 residues.

This TCR was sampled from an elderly woman with acute or convalescent COVID-19. The gene calls are TRBV7-9 and TRBJ2-5; the D gene is possibly TRBD2 (5 bases). Specimen: peripheral blood. CDR3 sequence (DNA): TGTGCCAGCAGCGCCAGCGCTGCGGGCGGCCAAGAGACCCAGTACTTC. Its protein is CASSASAAGGQETQYF.